This TCR beta chain appears in the sequencing data of a study of cytomegalovirus exposure and HLA in healthy donors. The PCR made use of 60 Vbeta and 13 Jbeta primers. Sequencing used immunoSEQ multiplex PCR; TCRdb keeps in-frame clones, though not all of them. The sample gives 110,000 to 150,000 clones, approximately 73% of which show up once; approximately 15% is in the top ten. CDR3 size: 15 residues. Germline V gene data show CDR1 as MGHRA and CDR2 as YSYEKL. The germline V and J ends were trimmed by 6 bases and 2 bases, with 11 bases remaining between them. This clonotype was obtained from a human donor in good health. V is TRBV4-1 and J is TRBJ2-6; D is possibly TRBD1 (5 bases). What was sequenced was PBMCs. CDR3 amino acids: CASSATGTGANVLTF. CDR3 sequence (DNA): TGCGCCAGCAGTGCCACAGGTACTGGGGCCAACGTCCTGACTTTC.